This entry describes one T cell receptor beta chain. Its antigen has not been determined. One end of the junction fails to match germline, which may point to a read error. The source of the sample is a study of blood T cells in healthy people across ages (dated by TCRdb to 2015 to 2017). Turning to the overall study: Template switching captured roughly one uniquely barcoded TCR beta cDNA molecule per two T cells in model experiments. To track age-related changes in TCR beta repertoire diversity, the study relied on deep sequencing normalized with unique cDNA molecular identifiers. The donors were divided into four age groups: young (average around 16 years), middle-aged (over 35), aged (around 67) and long-lived (roughly 82). Donors of different ages were randomly distributed across sequencing lanes to avoid experimental bias. Two additional independent replicas of 1 million unique cDNA reads from the same blood draw were analyzed for two donors (one aged 18 to 29 and one aged 80 or older).

Taken from the germline V gene, the CDR1 and CDR2 loops are SGHTA and FQGTGA. The CDR3 starts with the cysteine, ends with the phenylalanine, and has 17 residues. Only CDR3 DNA remains: 51 bases, in frame from the first base. Results the study describes overall, beyond this receptor: Since profiling was done on bulk unsorted PBMCs, naive and antigen-experienced compartments could not be conclusively compared. Observed TCR beta diversity per million T cells fell roughly linearly with age, and a significant reduction was already apparent by age roughly 40. Donor CMV infection status was unknown, potentially confounding age-related changes in expanded clonotypes. Observed TCR beta diversity correlated strongly with the percentage of naive T cells measured by flow cytometry. The long-lived group showed more naive CD4+ T cells, fewer expanded clones and increased TCR diversity than the aged group, suggesting age selection. Total diversity estimates from one million sequenced T cells were considered lower bounds and underestimates.

The donors were 40 or so Caucasian individuals from Russia, aged roughly 6 to 100 years, who were systemically healthy. Each donor gave about 9.8 milliliters of peripheral blood, drawn into EDTA-treated Vacutainer tubes. Ficoll-Paque density-gradient centrifugation was used to isolate PBMCs, with at least 7 million per sample. Trizol reagent was used to extract total RNA from PBMCs, with at least 5 micrograms per sample. The percentages of naive CD45RAhigh/CD27high T cells were determined by flow cytometry on a PBMC aliquot from every donor. Library method: 5' RACE. TCRdb shows the sequencer as Illumina HiSeq 2500. A second PCR of roughly 6 to 12 cycles was performed with a sample-barcoded 5' primer and a J-beta primer mix. A template-switch 5' adaptor carrying 12 random nucleotides introduced a unique molecular identifier onto each TCR beta cDNA molecule. At least 2.5 million CDR3-containing paired-end reads were obtained from each sample. All of the RNA was converted into first-strand cDNA using the Mint cDNA synthesis kit, with a TRBC-specific oligonucleotide serving as the primer. Following uracil-DNA glycosylase treatment, a first 18-cycle PCR with universal primers M1SS and BC2_uni_R was performed on all cDNA. The source study handled its data this way. Normalization of each sample was performed by random selection of 1 million high-quality reads, each carrying a distinct molecular identifier. Reads with shared molecular identifiers were discarded instead of being binned into consensus sequences. MiTCR, with a Q25 quality threshold and the strictest error-elimination algorithm, was used for CDR3 identification, clonotype clustering and error correction. A nonparametric unseen species model with Euler transformation was used to estimate lower-bound total TCR beta diversity. TCRdb passed the public sequencing reads through fastp at Q25 and MiXCR, retaining productive beta sequences. When rows share a CDR3 protein, they turn into one entry using the most common DNA and genes. What appears here as the V and J calls and clone size reflects TCRdb's work, not the paper's. This sample comprises hundreds of thousands of distinct CDR3 sequences, about 56% of them detected only once. The ten largest account for around 25% of the sample.

The sequence links TRBV7-3 to TRBJ1-2; 9 bases in the junction line up with TRBD1. The sequenced material came from blood. The receptor's source is a middle-aged man in good health. The DNA sequence is given as TGTGCCTGCAGCCCTAACTCCGGGACAGGGTCTAACTATGGCTACACCTTC. This codes for CACSPNSGTGSNYGYTF.